A selection of T cell receptor beta chains follows, all from one sample in a study of blood T cells in healthy people across ages. TCRdb recomputed calls from the 5' RACE reads with MiXCR, one row per CDR3 protein. Among 700,000 or so distinct CDR3 sequences listed, about 20% were seen once. The sample consisted of blood. These receptors all come from a man between 65 and 79 years old in good health. Each CDR3 is given with its conserved first and last residue. The order of the fields is J gene, D gene, clone size, V gene, CDR3 protein, CDR3 DNA. The D gene is left open where the match is weak. Size is omitted from some rows. Given values are once, few, many or a class for expanded clones.

TRBJ2-1,.,.,TRBV13,CASSLLFRGASYNEQFF,TGTGCCAGCAGCTTATTGTTCAGGGGGGCTTCCTACAATGAGCAGTTCTTC
TRBJ1-4,.,.,TRBV29-1,CSVASTATNEKLFF,TGCAGCGTTGCTTCGACGGCAACTAATGAAAAACTGTTTTTT
TRBJ1-2,.,few,TRBV2,CASSDWGERGYTF,TGTGCCAGCAGTGATTGGGGGGAAAGAGGCTACACCTTC
TRBJ2-7,.,.,TRBV7-6,CASSLTPQGTGGDEQYF,TGTGCCAGCAGCTTAACCCCCCAAGGGACTGGTGGAGACGAGCAGTACTTC
TRBJ1-4,TRBD1,.,TRBV25-1,CASSEPGQGRLFF,TGTGCCAGCAGTGAACCTGGACAGGGGAGGCTGTTTTTT
TRBJ2-7,.,few,TRBV12-3/TRBV12-4,CASSAERRFNEQYF,TGTGCCAGCAGTGCCGAGAGGAGATTTAACGAGCAGTACTTC
TRBJ2-3,.,.,TRBV5-1,CASKSTGGADTQYF,TGCGCCAGCAAGTCGACGGGCGGAGCAGATACGCAGTATTTT
TRBJ2-4,.,.,TRBV5-1,CASSFFGDPAKNIQYF,TGCGCCAGCAGCTTTTTCGGGGATCCAGCCAAAAACATTCAGTACTTC
TRBJ1-1,TRBD1,few,TRBV4-2,CASSQALGQESVYTEAFF,TGTGCCAGCAGCCAAGCCCTGGGACAGGAGTCGGTGTACACTGAAGCTTTCTTT
TRBJ1-2,.,few,TRBV5-4,CASSLVGAGYGYTF,TGTGCCAGCAGCTTGGTGGGGGCTGGATATGGCTACACCTTC
TRBJ2-3,TRBD2,.,TRBV12-3/TRBV12-4,CASRPGTSVDTQYF,TGTGCCAGCAGACCCGGGACTAGCGTAGATACGCAGTATTTT
TRBJ2-5,.,.,TRBV10-3,CAISESGVETQYF,TGTGCCATCAGTGAGTCAGGGGTCGAGACCCAGTACTTC
TRBJ2-4,TRBD2,once,TRBV6-5,CASRRLAGLAKNIQYF,TGTGCCAGCAGACGACTAGCGGGATTAGCCAAAAACATTCAGTACTTC
TRBJ1-1,.,.,TRBV7-6,CASSKEARGNTEAFF,TGTGCCAGCAGCAAAGAGGCCAGGGGGAACACTGAAGCTTTCTTT
TRBJ2-7,.,.,TRBV6-1,CASIIRGGAYEQYF,TGTGCCAGCATTATCCGAGGGGGAGCCTACGAGCAGTACTTC
TRBJ2-5,.,.,TRBV2,CASRAGAGQETQYF,TGTGCCAGCAGGGCCGGAGCGGGCCAAGAGACCCAGTACTTC
TRBJ1-2,.,.,TRBV7-9,CASSLGSRGYTF,TGTGCCAGCAGCTTGGGGTCCCGTGGCTACACCTTC
TRBJ2-1,TRBD2,.,TRBV7-6,CASSLAPSGIGDEQFF,TGTGCCAGCAGCTTAGCCCCTAGCGGGATCGGCGATGAGCAGTTCTTC
TRBJ2-5,.,many,TRBV12-3/TRBV12-4,CASSSTASQETQYF,TGTGCCAGCAGTTCGACTGCATCCCAAGAGACCCAGTACTTC
TRBJ2-3,.,few,TRBV25-1,CASSLGDFSTDTQYF,TGTGCCAGCAGTCTGGGCGACTTTAGCACAGATACGCAGTATTTT
TRBJ2-1,.,.,TRBV6-6,CASSYSGVNEQFF,TGTGCCAGCAGTTACTCGGGGGTCAATGAGCAGTTCTTC
TRBJ2-2,TRBD2,few,TRBV29-1,CSVGTSGSMGELFF,TGCAGCGTCGGGACTAGCGGGAGCATGGGGGAGCTGTTTTTT
TRBJ2-3,.,few,TRBV7-2,CASSLTRKDTQYF,TGTGCCAGCAGCTTGACTAGGAAAGATACGCAGTATTTT
TRBJ2-2,.,few,TRBV2,CASSPSPGHNTGELFF,TGTGCCAGCAGCCCCTCCCCCGGCCATAACACCGGGGAGCTGTTTTTT
TRBJ2-7,TRBD2,many,TRBV12-3/TRBV12-4,CASSLSGGAREQYF,TGTGCCAGCAGTTTAAGCGGGGGGGCTAGAGAGCAGTACTTC
TRBJ1-5,TRBD1,few,TRBV2,CASMWGQPNQPQHF,TGTGCCAGCATGTGGGGACAGCCCAATCAGCCCCAGCATTTT
TRBJ2-5,.,.,TRBV5-1,CASSPGISGKQETQYF,TGCGCCAGCAGCCCTGGGATATCGGGGAAGCAAGAGACCCAGTACTTC
TRBJ2-1,TRBD2,few,TRBV6-2/TRBV6-3,CASSYSSPLTSGPYNEQFF,TGTGCCAGCAGTTACTCGAGCCCCTTGACTAGCGGGCCCTACAATGAGCAGTTCTTC
TRBJ1-1,.,few,TRBV20-1,CSAREAFLGASEAFF,TGCAGTGCTAGAGAAGCTTTTTTGGGGGCCTCTGAAGCTTTCTTT
TRBJ2-1,.,.,TRBV5-1,CASSSRPDGSSYNEQFF,TGCGCCAGCAGCTCACGCCCGGACGGAAGCTCCTACAATGAGCAGTTCTTC
TRBJ2-5,.,.,TRBV5-1,CASSFPFQETQYF,TGCGCCAGCAGCTTCCCGTTCCAAGAGACCCAGTACTTC
TRBJ2-7,.,.,TRBV29-1,CSVVGSATYEQYF,TGCAGCGTCGTGGGGTCAGCGACCTACGAGCAGTACTTC
TRBJ2-3,TRBD2,few,TRBV5-1,CASSLVSSGNGIDTQYF,TGCGCCAGCAGCTTGGTGTCTAGCGGGAACGGTATAGATACGCAGTATTTT
TRBJ1-1,.,.,TRBV10-3,CAISESITEAFF,TGTGCCATCAGTGAGTCAATAACTGAAGCTTTCTTT
TRBJ2-1,.,few,TRBV9,CASSADPASSYNEQFF,TGTGCCAGCAGCGCCGACCCGGCTAGCTCCTACAATGAGCAGTTCTTC
TRBJ1-2,TRBD1,many,TRBV5-5,CASSRDSDYDYTF,TGTGCCAGCAGCCGGGACAGCGATTATGACTACACCTTC
TRBJ2-1,.,.,TRBV20-1,CSAREVGGNNEQFF,TGCAGTGCTAGGGAAGTTGGGGGCAACAATGAGCAGTTCTTC
TRBJ2-1,TRBD2,few,TRBV20-1,CSARSGGRAEGEQFF,TGCAGTGCTAGATCTGGTGGGAGGGCGGAGGGTGAGCAGTTCTTC
TRBJ1-2,TRBD1,.,TRBV2,CASSLGRQDRGNYGYTF,TGTGCCAGCAGTTTAGGTCGTCAGGACAGGGGAAACTATGGCTACACCTTC
TRBJ2-3,.,few,TRBV6-5,CASSPWRDRGTDTQYF,TGTGCCAGCTCCCCTTGGAGGGATCGAGGCACAGATACGCAGTATTTT
TRBJ1-2,.,.,TRBV14,CASSQDLRGVGGHTF,TGTGCCAGCAGCCAAGATTTGAGGGGAGTAGGTGGCCACACCTTC
TRBJ2-1,TRBD2,.,TRBV19,CASSIEAGVYNEQFF,TGTGCCAGTAGTATAGAGGCGGGAGTGTACAATGAGCAGTTCTTC
TRBJ2-3,.,.,TRBV5-1,CASSLAVSSTDTQYF,TGCGCCAGCAGCTTGGCCGTATCTAGCACAGATACGCAGTATTTT
TRBJ1-5,.,.,TRBV15,CATSRGSGGNQPQHF,TGTGCCACCAGCAGAGGCTCGGGTGGGAATCAGCCCCAGCATTTT
TRBJ2-3,TRBD1,.,TRBV25-1,CARIQGVGTDTQYF,TGTGCCAGGATACAGGGGGTTGGCACAGATACGCAGTATTTT
TRBJ2-3,.,few,TRBV12-3/TRBV12-4,CASIREATDTQYF,TGTGCCAGCATCCGAGAGGCCACAGATACGCAGTATTTT
TRBJ2-7,.,.,TRBV19,CASSERGEQYF,TGTGCCAGTAGTGAACGGGGGGAGCAGTACTTC
TRBJ1-6,.,.,TRBV3-1,CASSPRSPGYSPLHF,TGTGCCAGCAGCCCCCGCTCCCCCGGGTATTCACCCCTCCACTTT
TRBJ2-1,.,.,TRBV7-8,CASSLQWNEQFF,TGTGCCAGCAGCCTGCAGTGGAATGAGCAGTTCTTC
TRBJ2-3,.,.,TRBV5-1,CASSRVEGRTDTQYF,TGCGCCAGCAGCCGAGTAGAAGGGCGCACAGATACGCAGTATTTT
TRBJ1-6,.,.,TRBV5-1,CASSEDTHSPLHF,TGCGCCAGCAGCGAGGACACACATTCACCCCTCCACTTT
TRBJ2-1,TRBD2,many,TRBV24-1,CATSDSSGRVGSYNEQFF,TGTGCCACCAGTGATTCTAGCGGGAGGGTAGGGTCCTACAATGAGCAGTTCTTC
TRBJ1-3,TRBD1,.,TRBV5-1,CASSLGSQGASGNTIYF,TGCGCCAGCAGCCTGGGGAGTCAGGGGGCGTCTGGAAACACCATATATTTT
TRBJ2-5,.,.,TRBV19,CASSPGDRLGDTQYF,TGTGCCAGTAGCCCGGGCGACCGGCTTGGAGACACCCAGTACTTC
TRBJ1-5,.,.,TRBV7-2,CASSLDPGYQPQHF,TGTGCCAGCAGCTTAGATCCGGGTTATCAGCCCCAGCATTTT
TRBJ1-1,.,.,TRBV7-9,CASSLGGFTREEAFF,TGTGCCAGCAGCTTAGGGGGGTTTACCAGGGAGGAAGCTTTCTTT
TRBJ1-1,TRBD1,.,TRBV20-1,CSASRTGYSTEAFF,TGCAGTGCTAGTAGGACAGGTTATTCCACTGAAGCTTTCTTT
TRBJ1-1,TRBD1,.,TRBV5-1,CASSLETGGTEAFF,TGCGCCAGCAGCTTGGAAACAGGGGGCACTGAAGCTTTCTTT
TRBJ2-3,.,once,TRBV12-3/TRBV12-4,CASSLSPLRTDTQYF,TGTGCCAGCAGTTTAAGCCCCTTAAGAACAGATACGCAGTATTTT